These 17 T cell receptor beta chains were all obtained from the same sample, sequenced in a study of T-cell reconstitution after alpha-beta-depleted transplantation in children. As it was prepared, the TCRbeta library received unique molecular identifiers. TCRdb re-called the PCR reads with MiXCR, one entry per CDR3 protein. The sample lists about 980,000 distinct CDR3 sequences, 25% to 30% occurring once. The specimen comprised PBMCs, mostly from graft donor cells, sampled 360 days after TCRalphabeta/CD19-depleted stem cell transplant. These receptors came from a boy less than two years old who had a stem cell transplant for SCID, so the T cells may come from the graft donor.

This clonotype was counted only a few times. A junction boundary mismatches the germline segment, possibly from a read error. The chain links TRBV7-2 to TRBJ1-1; D is unclear. Per germline, CDR1 SGHTA and CDR2 FQGNSA. This CDR3 spans 16 amino acids. CDR3 coding DNA: TGTGCCAGCAGCTTAGTCGCGGGAGGGATGAACACTGGAGCTTTCTTT. Translated: CASSLVAGGMNTGAFF.

This clonotype showed up just a few times. The chain is built from TRBV10-3 and TRBJ2-7, with 9 nucleotides matching TRBD2. The CDR3 is made up of 13 amino acids. Unmatched junction bases numbered 4, after V lost 4 bases and J lost 6 bases. The germline gives CDR1 ENHRY, CDR2 SYGVKD. The chain's CDR3 is CAISVAGGGEQYF. CDR3 coding DNA: TGTGCCATCAGTGTTGCGGGAGGGGGCGAGCAGTACTTC.

This clonotype showed up just a few times. The chain has TRBV5-1 and TRBJ2-4, with D possibly being TRBD1 (5 bases). The germline V gene encodes CDR1 SGHRS and CDR2 YFSETQ. V was clipped by 0 bases and J by 0 bases, with 10 bases between them. There are 16 residues in the CDR3. The CDR3 region is CASSLAAGKAKNIQYF. The CDR3 DNA sequence: TGCGCCAGCAGCTTGGCGGCAGGGAAAGCCAAAAACATTCAGTACTTC.

This chain connects TRBV5-6 to TRBJ2-3; the match to TRBD2 covers 7 bases. The CDR3 length is 13 residues. CDR1 and CDR2 from the germline V gene are SGHDT and YYEEEE. V gave up 4 bases and J gave up 6 bases; unmatched junction bases: 5. The CDR3 reads CASSPGRWDTQYF. In nucleotides, the CDR3 is TGTGCCAGCAGCCCCGGGAGGTGGGATACGCAGTATTTT. The variable domain in full, with the rest retrieved from reference TRBV5-6 and TRBJ2-3, is DAGVTQSPTHLIKTRGQQVTLRCSPKSGHDTVSWYQQALGQGPQFIFQYYEEEERQRGNFPDRFSGHQFPNYSSELNVNALLLGDSALYLCASSPGRWDTQYFGPGTRLTVL.

This rearrangement joins TRBV11-2 to TRBJ2-5; D unresolved. Germline lookup yields CDR1 SGHAT and CDR2 FQNNGV. The CDR3 is made up of 16 amino acids. The V end was cut by 1 base, the J end by 1 base, with 13 bases between. CDR3 DNA sequence: TGTGCCAGCAGCTTAGGGGCCTTATCGTCCCAAGAGACCCAGTACTTC. Residues: CASSLGALSSQETQYF.

This chain links TRBV28 with TRBJ1-5; weak D call: TRBD1 (5 bases). V lost 6 bases and J lost 2, with 17 bases in between. Germline CDR1 and CDR2: MDHEN and SYDVKM. The CDR3 spans 16 residues. CDR3 region: CASSPQGRGRNQPQHF. DNA of the CDR3: TGTGCCAGCAGCCCCCAGGGTAGGGGCCGCAATCAGCCCCAGCATTTT.

This clonotype came up a few times. The chain couples TRBV4-3 to TRBJ2-1; D could derive from TRBD1 or TRBD2 (6 bases each). From germline, CDR1 is LGHNA and CDR2 YSLEER. The CDR3 sequence is 17 residues long. The V gene lost 0 bases and the J gene lost 7 bases, with 19 bases spanning the gap. The CDR3 reads CASSQDGRGGYWNEQFF. CDR3 nucleotide sequence: TGCGCCAGCAGCCAAGACGGACGAGGGGGGTACTGGAATGAGCAGTTCTTC.

The rearrangement uses TRBV18 and TRBJ1-1; TRBD1 might be the D (5 bases). CDR1 is KGHSH, CDR2 LQKENI, per germline. Trimming took off 10 bases at V and 1 base at J, with 16 bases between the two ends. The CDR3 has 14 amino acids. In DNA, the CDR3 is TGTGCCACCGAAATAGGGGCGGGGAACACTGAAGCTTTCTTT. Protein product: CATEIGAGNTEAFF.

The chain recombines TRBV20-1 with TRBJ1-2; no clear D. The CDR3 spans 12 residues. With 5 bases removed from V and 4 bases from J, the gap between germline ends came to 11 bases. CDR1 DFQATT and CDR2 SNEGSKA come from the germline V gene (reference sequence). The CDR3 protein is CSAVRAPYGYTF. CDR3 DNA: TGCAGTGCTGTAAGAGCTCCCTATGGCTACACCTTC.

The chain is built from TRBV20-1 and TRBJ1-1, with TRBD1 as a possible D gene (5 bases). In germline, CDR1 is DFQATT, CDR2 SNEGSKA (reference sequence). The CDR3 sequence is 12 residues long. Trimming took off 0 bases at V and 8 bases at J, with 10 bases between the two ends. CDR3: CSARDPEGEAFF. The CDR3 DNA reads as TGCAGTGCTAGAGACCCGGAGGGGGAAGCTTTCTTT.

This clonotype was detected many times. The genes are TRBV29-1 and TRBJ1-1; D is unclear. Trimming cost V 0 bases and J 1 base, with 12 bases left between them. CDR1 SQVTM and CDR2 ANQGSEA come from the germline V gene. The CDR3 length is 15 residues. The CDR3 coding sequence is TGCAGCGTTGAAGATCGGGAACGGACGAACACTGAAGCTTTCTTT. It encodes CSVEDRERTNTEAFF. Looking up the rest from reference TRBV29-1 and TRBJ1-1 gives the full variable domain: SAVISQKPSRDICQRGTSLTIQCQVDSQVTMMFWYRQQPGQSLTLIATANQGSEATYESGFVIDKFPISRPNLTFSTLTVSNMSPEDSSIYLCSVEDRERTNTEAFFGQGTRLTVV.

The sample holds a few counts of this clonotype. V is TRBV29-1 and J is TRBJ1-5; D gene uncertain. The germline V gene encodes CDR1 SQVTM and CDR2 ANQGSEA. The CDR3 has 12 amino acids. The V gene lost 7 bases and the J gene lost 4 bases, with 11 bases spanning the gap. The CDR3 loop is CSARWANQPQHF. The CDR3 DNA sequence: TGCAGCGCCCGGTGGGCAAATCAGCCCCAGCATTTT. Complete variable domain (other parts from reference TRBV29-1 and TRBJ1-5): SAVISQKPSRDICQRGTSLTIQCQVDSQVTMMFWYRQQPGQSLTLIATANQGSEATYESGFVIDKFPISRPNLTFSTLTVSNMSPEDSSIYLCSARWANQPQHFGDGTRLSIL.

In this sample, this clonotype turned up a few times. In DNA form, the CDR3 reads TGTGCCAGCAGTCCGACAGGGGCGAGCTCCTACGAGCAGTACTTC. It specifies CASSPTGASSYEQYF. The chain links TRBV2 to TRBJ2-7; 8 bases agree with TRBD1. The CDR3 has 15 residues. The V and J ends lost 5 bases and 0 bases, in that order; junction bases with no gene match: 6. CDR1 is SNHLY, CDR2 FYNNEI, per germline. Combining the CDR3 with reference TRBV2 and TRBJ2-7 gives the whole variable domain EPEVTQTPSHQVTQMGQEVILRCVPISNHLYFYWYRQILGQKVEFLVSFYNNEISEKSEIFDDQFSVERPDGSNFTLKIRSTKLEDSAMYFCASSPTGASSYEQYFGPGTRLTVT.

The rearrangement uses TRBV28 and TRBJ1-3, with 9 bases lining up with TRBD1. The CDR3 extends over 15 amino acids. V lost 6 bases, J lost 0 bases, and 3 bases stayed unmatched. CDR1 and CDR2 (germline): MDHEN, SYDVKM. CDR3: CASSRDRASGNTIYF. The CDR3 nucleotides read TGTGCCAGCAGCCGGGACAGGGCCTCTGGAAACACCATATATTTT.

This chain connects TRBV4-2 to TRBJ2-7; 11 bases fit TRBD2. J lost 4 bases, V lost 2 bases, and 16 bases had no gene match. CDR1 is LGHNA, CDR2 YNFKEQ, per germline. This CDR3 contains 19 residues. In DNA form, the CDR3 reads TGTGCCAGCAGCCAACATACGCTAGCGGGGGGTCCCTCTGGGTACGAGCAGTACTTC. This gives the protein CASSQHTLAGGPSGYEQYF.

The chain uses TRBV7-2 and TRBJ1-1; a possible D gene is TRBD1 (5 bases). Germline loops: CDR1 SGHTA, CDR2 FQGNSA. This CDR3 region has 14 residues. Trimming cost V 3 bases and J 2 bases, with 10 bases left between them. The CDR3: CASSFRDPNTEAFF. The CDR3, as DNA: TGTGCCAGCAGCTTCAGGGACCCAAACACTGAAGCTTTCTTT.

This chain links TRBV20-1 with TRBJ1-4; no clear D gene. The germline V gene encodes CDR1 DFQATT and CDR2 SNEGSKA (reference sequence). CDR3 size: 14 residues. Trimming took 3 bases from V and 0 from J, leaving 8 bases between them. The CDR3 reads CSARAPATNEKLFF. CDR3 nucleotides: TGCAGTGCTAGGGCGCCCGCAACTAATGAAAAACTGTTTTTT.